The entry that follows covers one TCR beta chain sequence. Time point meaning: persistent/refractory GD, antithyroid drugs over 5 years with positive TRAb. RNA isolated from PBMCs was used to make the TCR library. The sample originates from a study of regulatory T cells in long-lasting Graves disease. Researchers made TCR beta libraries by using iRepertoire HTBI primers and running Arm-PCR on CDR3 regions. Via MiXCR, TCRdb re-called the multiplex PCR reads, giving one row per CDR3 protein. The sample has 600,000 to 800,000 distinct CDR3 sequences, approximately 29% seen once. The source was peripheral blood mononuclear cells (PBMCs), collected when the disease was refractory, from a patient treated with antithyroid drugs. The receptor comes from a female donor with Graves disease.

The DNA for the CDR3 is TGCGCCAGCAGAAAACGGACAGGGGAGACCCAGTACTTC. Its protein product is CASRKRTGETQYF. V gene TRBV10-2 combines with J gene TRBJ2-5; 8 positions match TRBD1. Trimming removed 6 bases from V and 5 bases from J; junction bases left unmatched: 5. Looked up from germline, CDR1 is WSHSY and CDR2 is SAAADI. The CDR3 has 13 amino acids.